This T cell receptor (beta chain) was recorded in a study of shared T cell receptors in the human thymus. The CDR3 loop spans 17 amino acids. Trimming took 5 bases from V and 3 from J, leaving 22 bases between them. Germline values: CDR1 SGHDN, CDR2 FVKESK. The protocol was immunoSEQ multiplex PCR, while the TCRdb copy is restricted to in-frame clones and leaves out a portion. The table lists hundreds of thousands of clones, about 87% of them singletons. These data were also filed under a second study, of human thymus T cells. As reported in that work: From resections taken during corrective heart surgery, the thymus tissue was obtained. There were highly overlapping thymic repertoires among unrelated individuals, as related research reported.

V is TRBV14 and J is TRBJ1-2; possibly TRBD1 for D (6 bases). This sequence originates from a boy under two years old with a congenital heart defect. Material for sequencing was thymocytes. The DNA of the CDR3 is TGTGCCAGCAGCTTGACCCGAGGGGGGGAGGGACACTATGGCTACACCTTC. Amino acid sequence: CASSLTRGGEGHYGYTF.